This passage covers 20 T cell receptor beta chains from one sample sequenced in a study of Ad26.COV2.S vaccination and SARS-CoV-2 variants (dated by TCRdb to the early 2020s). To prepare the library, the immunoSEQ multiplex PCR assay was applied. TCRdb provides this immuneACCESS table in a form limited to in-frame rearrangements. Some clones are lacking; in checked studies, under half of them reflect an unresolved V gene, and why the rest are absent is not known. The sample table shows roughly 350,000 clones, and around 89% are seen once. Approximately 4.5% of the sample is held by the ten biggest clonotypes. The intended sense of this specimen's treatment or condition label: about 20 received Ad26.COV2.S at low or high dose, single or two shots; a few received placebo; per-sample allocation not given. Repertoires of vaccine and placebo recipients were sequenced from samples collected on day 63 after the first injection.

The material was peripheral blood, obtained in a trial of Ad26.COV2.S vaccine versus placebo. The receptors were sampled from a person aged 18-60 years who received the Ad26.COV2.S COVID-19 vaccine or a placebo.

This CDR3 is CASSSHGHKNIQYF. The CDR3 nucleotides are TGTGCCAGCAGTTCCCACGGACACAAAAACATTCAGTACTTC. The chain combines TRBV28 with TRBJ2-4; possible D gene TRBD1, 5 bases. The CDR3 is made up of 14 amino acids. The V gene's germline CDR1 is MDHEN and CDR2 SYDVKM. V was trimmed by 4 bases and J by 3 bases, leaving 10 bases between them.

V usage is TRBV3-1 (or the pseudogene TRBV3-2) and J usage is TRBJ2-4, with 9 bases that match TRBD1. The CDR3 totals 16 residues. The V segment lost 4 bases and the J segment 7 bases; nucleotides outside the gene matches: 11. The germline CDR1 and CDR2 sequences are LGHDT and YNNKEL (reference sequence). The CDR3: CASSLWTGEAENIQYF. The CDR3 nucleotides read TGTGCCAGCAGCCTCTGGACAGGGGAGGCGGAGAACATTCAGTACTTC.

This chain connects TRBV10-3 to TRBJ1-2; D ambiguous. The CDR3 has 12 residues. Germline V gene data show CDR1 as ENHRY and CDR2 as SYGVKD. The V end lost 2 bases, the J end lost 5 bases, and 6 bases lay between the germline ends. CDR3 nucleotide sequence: TGTGCCATCAGTGAGGTGGGGTATGGCTACACCTTC. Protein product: CAISEVGYGYTF.

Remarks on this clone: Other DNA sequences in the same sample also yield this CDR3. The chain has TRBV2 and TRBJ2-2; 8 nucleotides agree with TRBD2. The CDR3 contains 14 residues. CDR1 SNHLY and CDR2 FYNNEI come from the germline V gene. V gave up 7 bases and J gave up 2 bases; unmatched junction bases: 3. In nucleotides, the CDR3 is TGTGCCAGCAAGAGCGGGAGCAACACCGGGGAGCTGTTTTTT. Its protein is CASKSGSNTGELFF.

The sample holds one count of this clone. In DNA, the CDR3 is TGTGCCAGCAGCTTTAGTTGGGCAGGGGACACAGATACGCAGTATTTT. Protein: CASSFSWAGDTDTQYF. This chain joins TRBV7-2 and TRBJ2-3, with D tentatively TRBD1 (6 bases). V lost 3 bases to trimming and J lost 2 bases, with 15 bases between them. Germline-derived CDR1 and CDR2 are SGHTA and FQGNSA. This CDR3 comprises 16 residues. Full variable domain (remainder filled in from reference TRBV7-2 and TRBJ2-3): GAGVSQSPSNKVTEKGKDVELRCDPISGHTALYWYRQSLGQGLEFLIYFQGNSAPDKSGLPSDRFSAERTGGSVSTLTIQRTQQEDSAVYLCASSFSWAGDTDTQYFGPGTRLTVL.

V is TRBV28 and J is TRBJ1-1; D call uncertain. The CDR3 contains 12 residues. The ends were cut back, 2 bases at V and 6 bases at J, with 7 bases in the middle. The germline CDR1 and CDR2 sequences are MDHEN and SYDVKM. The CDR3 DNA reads TGTGCCAGCAGTTTAAGAATGCCTGAAGCTTTCTTT. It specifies CASSLRMPEAFF.

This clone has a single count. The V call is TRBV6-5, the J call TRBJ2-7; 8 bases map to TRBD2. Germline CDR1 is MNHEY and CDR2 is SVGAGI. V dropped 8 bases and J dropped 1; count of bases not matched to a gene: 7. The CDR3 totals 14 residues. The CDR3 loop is CASSSGGLSYEQYF. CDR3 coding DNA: TGTGCCAGCTCAAGCGGGGGCCTTTCCTACGAGCAGTACTTC.

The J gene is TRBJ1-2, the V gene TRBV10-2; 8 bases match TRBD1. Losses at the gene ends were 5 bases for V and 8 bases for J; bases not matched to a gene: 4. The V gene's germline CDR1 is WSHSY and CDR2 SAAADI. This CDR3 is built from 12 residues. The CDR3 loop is CASSRQGQGYTF. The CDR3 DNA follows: TGCGCCAGCAGTAGACAGGGGCAGGGCTACACCTTC.

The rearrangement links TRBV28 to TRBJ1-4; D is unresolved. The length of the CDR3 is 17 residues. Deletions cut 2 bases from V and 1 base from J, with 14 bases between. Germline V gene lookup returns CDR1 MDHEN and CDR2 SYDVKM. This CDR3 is CASSLGVAAQTNEKLFF. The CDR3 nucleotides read TGTGCCAGCAGTTTAGGGGTGGCAGCTCAAACTAATGAAAAACTGTTTTTT.

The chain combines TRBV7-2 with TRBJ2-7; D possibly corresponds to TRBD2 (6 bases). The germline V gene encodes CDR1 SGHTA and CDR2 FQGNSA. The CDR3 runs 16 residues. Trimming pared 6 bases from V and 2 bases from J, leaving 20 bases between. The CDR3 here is CASSFSSGTEAYEQYF. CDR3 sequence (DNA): TGTGCCAGCAGTTTCTCCTCCGGGACTGAGGCCTACGAGCAGTACTTC.

The CDR3 DNA follows: TGCGCCAGCAGCCCCCTGACAGGGAACACCGGGGAGCTGTTTTTT. This sequence encodes CASSPLTGNTGELFF. This chain links TRBV5-1 with TRBJ2-2; D perhaps matches TRBD1 (6 bases). This CDR3 comprises 15 residues. Trimming removed 4 bases from V and 1 base from J, with 11 bases in between. Per germline, CDR1 SGHRS and CDR2 YFSETQ. Complete variable domain (other parts from reference TRBV5-1 and TRBJ2-2): KAGVTQTPRYLIKTRGQQVTLSCSPISGHRSVSWYQQTPGQGLQFLFEYFSETQRNKGNFPGRFSGRQFSNSRSEMNVSTLELGDSALYLCASSPLTGNTGELFFGEGSRLTVL.

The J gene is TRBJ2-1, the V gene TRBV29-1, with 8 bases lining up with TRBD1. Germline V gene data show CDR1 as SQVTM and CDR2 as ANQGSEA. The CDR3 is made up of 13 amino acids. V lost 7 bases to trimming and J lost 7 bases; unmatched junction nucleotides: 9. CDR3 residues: CSGGQGGSNEQFF. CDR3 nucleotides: TGCAGCGGTGGACAGGGCGGAAGTAATGAGCAGTTCTTC.

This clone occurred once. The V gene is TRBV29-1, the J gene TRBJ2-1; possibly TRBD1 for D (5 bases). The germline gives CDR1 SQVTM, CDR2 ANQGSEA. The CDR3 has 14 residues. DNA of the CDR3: TGCAGTTTCTTGGGGCCCAGCTCCTACAATGAGCAGTTCTTC. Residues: CSFLGPSSYNEQFF.

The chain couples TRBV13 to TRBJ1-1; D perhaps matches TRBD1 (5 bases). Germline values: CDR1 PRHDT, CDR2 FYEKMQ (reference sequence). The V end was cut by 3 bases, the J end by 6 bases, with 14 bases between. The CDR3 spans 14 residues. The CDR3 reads CASSLGRVGAEAFF. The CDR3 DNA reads TGTGCCAGCAGCTTGGGCAGGGTGGGGGCTGAAGCTTTCTTT.

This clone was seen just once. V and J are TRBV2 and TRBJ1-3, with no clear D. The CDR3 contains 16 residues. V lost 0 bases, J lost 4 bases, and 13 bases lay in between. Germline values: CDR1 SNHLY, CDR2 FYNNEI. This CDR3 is CASSEAIGRRGNTIYF. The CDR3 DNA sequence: TGTGCCAGCAGTGAAGCTATTGGACGGCGGGGAAACACCATATATTTT.

CDR3 DNA sequence: TGTGCCAGCAGCTTAGAGATCCAGGGGAGAACTCTAGGCGAGCAGTACTTC. Encoded protein: CASSLEIQGRTLGEQYF. This sequence joins TRBV11-2 and TRBJ2-7; TRBD1 might be the D (6 bases). Germline CDR1 and CDR2: SGHAT and FQNNGV. V lost 0 bases and J lost 6, with 21 bases in between. This CDR3 has 17 amino acids.

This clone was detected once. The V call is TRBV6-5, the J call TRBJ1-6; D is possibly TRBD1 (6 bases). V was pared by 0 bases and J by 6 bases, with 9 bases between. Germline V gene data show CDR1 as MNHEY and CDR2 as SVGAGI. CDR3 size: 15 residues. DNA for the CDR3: TGTGCCAGCAGTTACTCGGGGGCCTCTAATTCACCCCTCCACTTT. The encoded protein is CASSYSGASNSPLHF.

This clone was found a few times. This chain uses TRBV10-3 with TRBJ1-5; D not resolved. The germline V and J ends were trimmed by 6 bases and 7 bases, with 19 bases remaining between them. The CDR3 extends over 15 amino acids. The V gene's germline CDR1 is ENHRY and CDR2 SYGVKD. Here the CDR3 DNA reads TGTGCCATCAGCCTTGGGCAGGCAAAAGGGCAGCCCCAGCATTTT. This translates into CAISLGQAKGQPQHF.

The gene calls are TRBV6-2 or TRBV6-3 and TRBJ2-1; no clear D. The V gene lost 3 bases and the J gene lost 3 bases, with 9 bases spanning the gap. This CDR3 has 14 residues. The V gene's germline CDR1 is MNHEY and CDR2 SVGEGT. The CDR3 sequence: CASSYGPIYNEQFF. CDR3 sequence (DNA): TGTGCCAGCAGTTATGGGCCAATCTACAATGAGCAGTTCTTC.

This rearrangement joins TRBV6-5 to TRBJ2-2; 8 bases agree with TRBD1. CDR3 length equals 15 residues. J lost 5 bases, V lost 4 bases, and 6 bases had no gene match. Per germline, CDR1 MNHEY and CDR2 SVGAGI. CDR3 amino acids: CASSFDRGKTGELFF. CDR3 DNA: TGTGCCAGCAGTTTTGACAGGGGAAAGACCGGGGAGCTGTTTTTT.